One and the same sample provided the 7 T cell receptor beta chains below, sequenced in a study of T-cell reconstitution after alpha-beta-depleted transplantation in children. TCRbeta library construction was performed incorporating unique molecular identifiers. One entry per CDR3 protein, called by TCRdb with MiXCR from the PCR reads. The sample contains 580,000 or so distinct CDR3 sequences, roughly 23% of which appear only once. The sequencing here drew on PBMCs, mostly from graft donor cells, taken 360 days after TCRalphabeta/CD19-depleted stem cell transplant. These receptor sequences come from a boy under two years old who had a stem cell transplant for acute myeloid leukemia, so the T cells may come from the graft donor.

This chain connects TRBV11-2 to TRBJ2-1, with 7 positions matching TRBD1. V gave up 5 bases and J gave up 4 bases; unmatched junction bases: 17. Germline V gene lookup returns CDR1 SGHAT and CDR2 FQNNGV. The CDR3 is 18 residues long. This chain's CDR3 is CASSKDRAVSTVYNEQFF. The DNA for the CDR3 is TGTGCCAGCAGCAAAGACAGGGCCGTGTCGACGGTATACAATGAGCAGTTCTTC.

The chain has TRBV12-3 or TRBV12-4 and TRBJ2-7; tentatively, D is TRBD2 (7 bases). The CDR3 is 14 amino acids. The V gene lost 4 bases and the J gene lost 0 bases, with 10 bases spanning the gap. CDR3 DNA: TGTGCCAGCAGTTGGGGGGGCCCCTCCTACGAGCAGTACGTC. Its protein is CASSWGGPSYEQYV.

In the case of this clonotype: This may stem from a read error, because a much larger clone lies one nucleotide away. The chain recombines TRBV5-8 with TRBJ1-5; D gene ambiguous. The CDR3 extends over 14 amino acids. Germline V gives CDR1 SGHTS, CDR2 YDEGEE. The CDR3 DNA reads TGTGCCAGCAGCTTATTTATCCGGGGTCAGTCCCAGCATTTT. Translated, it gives CASSLFIRGQSQHF.

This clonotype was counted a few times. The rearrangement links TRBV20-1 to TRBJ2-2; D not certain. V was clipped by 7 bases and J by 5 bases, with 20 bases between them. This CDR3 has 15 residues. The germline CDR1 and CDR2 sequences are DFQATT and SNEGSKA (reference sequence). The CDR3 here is CSVAPRVARTGELFF. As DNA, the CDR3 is TGCAGTGTGGCGCCCCGTGTGGCTAGGACCGGGGAGCTGTTTTTT.

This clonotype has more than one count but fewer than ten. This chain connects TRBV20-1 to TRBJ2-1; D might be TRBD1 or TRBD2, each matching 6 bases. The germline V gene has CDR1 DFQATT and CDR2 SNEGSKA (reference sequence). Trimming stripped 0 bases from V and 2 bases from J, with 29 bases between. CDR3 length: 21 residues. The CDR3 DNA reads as TGCAGTGCTAGAGATGACGAAGGGGGGCGGCATTCATTAAGGACCTACAATGAGCAGTTCTTC. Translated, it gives CSARDDEGGRHSLRTYNEQFF.

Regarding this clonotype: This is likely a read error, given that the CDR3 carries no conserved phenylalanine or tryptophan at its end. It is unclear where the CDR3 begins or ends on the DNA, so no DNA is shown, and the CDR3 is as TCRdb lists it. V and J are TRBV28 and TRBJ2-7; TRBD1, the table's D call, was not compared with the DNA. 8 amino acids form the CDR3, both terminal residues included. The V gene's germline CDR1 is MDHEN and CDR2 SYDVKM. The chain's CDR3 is CASSSEGL.

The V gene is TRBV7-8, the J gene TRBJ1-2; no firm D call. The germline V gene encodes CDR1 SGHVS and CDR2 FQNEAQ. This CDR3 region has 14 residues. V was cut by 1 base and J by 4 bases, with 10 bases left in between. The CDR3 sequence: CASSLGDSIYGYTF. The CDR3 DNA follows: TGTGCCAGCAGCTTAGGTGATAGTATCTATGGCTACACCTTC.